A selection of T cell receptor beta chains follows, all from one sample in a study of blood T cell repertoires in COVID-19. Profiled with immunoSEQ multiplex PCR; TCRdb holds only in-frame clones, not every one. This sample has approximately 500,000 clones, with around nine tenths found just once. Sample: PBMCs or T cells enriched from blood (not recorded which). These receptor sequences come from a woman aged 40 to 49 who had recovered from COVID-19. Each CDR3 is given with its conserved first and last residue. The D gene is left open where the match is weak. A clone size is listed for some rows: how often the clone was seen (once, few, many), or a class if it is expanded.

TRBD1,TRBV2,once,TRBJ1-6,TGTGCCAGCAGTCACCAGGAGGACAACGACAGGGGGCGGACCGGGTCCTATAATTCACCCCTCCACTTT,CASSHQEDNDRGRTGSYNSPLHF
-,TRBV18,once,TRBJ2-4,TGTGCCAGCTCACCGGGCGAGCTCCTCCTAGCCAAAAACATTCAGTACTTC,CASSPGELLLAKNIQYF
TRBD2,TRBV5-5,-,TRBJ2-7,TGTGCCAGCAGCTTTCGGCAGGGGACTAGCTCCTACGAGCAGTACTTC,CASSFRQGTSSYEQYF
-,TRBV7-9,-,TRBJ2-7,TGTGCCAGCAGCCACAGGGTGGGCCACCCGTACGAGCAGTACTTC,CASSHRVGHPYEQYF
-,TRBV19,-,TRBJ2-1,TGTGCCAGTAGTACGACTGACTACAATGAGCAGTTCTTC,CASSTTDYNEQFF
-,TRBV5-1,-,TRBJ2-7,TGCGCCAGCAGCTTGGACAGGGTACCGAACTACGAGCAGTACTTC,CASSLDRVPNYEQYF
-,TRBV29-1,-,TRBJ1-1,TGCAGCGGCTCAGTTGGGAGGGGCACTGAAGCTTTCTTT,CSGSVGRGTEAFF
-,TRBV25-1,-,TRBJ1-2,TGTGCCAGCACCCCCGGGACTTACCTTAACTATGGCTACACCTTC,CASTPGTYLNYGYTF
TRBD1,TRBV19,few,TRBJ1-1,TGTGCCAGTAGTACCCCCGGGACAGGGAACACTGAAGCTTTCTTT,CASSTPGTGNTEAFF
-,TRBV11-2,few,TRBJ1-2,TGTGCCAGCAGCTTATGGGCGGGTCAACTGGATGGCTACACCTTC,CASSLWAGQLDGYTF
TRBD1,TRBV12-3/TRBV12-4,-,TRBJ1-2,TGTGCCAGCAAAGAACAGGGGAACTATGGCTACACCTTC,CASKEQGNYGYTF
TRBD2,TRBV5-4,once,TRBJ2-7,TGTGCCAGCAGCTTGTTAGCGGGCTCCGCTCCCTACGAGCAGTACTTC,CASSLLAGSAPYEQYF
TRBD2,TRBV6-1,once,TRBJ2-1,TGTGCCAGCAGTGAATATACTAGCGGGAGGTACAATGAGCAGTTCTTC,CASSEYTSGRYNEQFF
-,TRBV5-4,-,TRBJ2-3,TGTGCCAGCAGCTTGGAAGTAGCAGAGGATACGCAGTATTTT,CASSLEVAEDTQYF
TRBD1,TRBV14,-,TRBJ1-1,TGTGCCAGCAGCTTAGGACAGGGGACTACTGAAGCTTTCTTT,CASSLGQGTTEAFF